This TCR beta chain came from a study of blood T cell repertoires in COVID-19. Overall study: COVID-19 samples, acute and convalescent, were from the United States, Italy and Spain. From T cells, B-cell-depleted T cells, or PBMCs came the material, which was cDNA or gDNA.

Germline CDR1 reads LGHDT; CDR2 reads YNNKEL (reference sequence). The germline V and J ends were trimmed by 2 bases and 4 bases, with 9 bases remaining between them. This CDR3 comprises 14 residues. Authors' data handling: Amplifying reference gene primers gave estimates of nucleated cell counts. Data came from immunoSEQ multiplex PCR; TCRdb stores just in-frame clones and leaves some out. That table supplies the V and J calls and clone size; D and trimming were determined from the DNA. The top ten clones hold about 15% of a sample with tens of thousands of clones, 90% of them seen once. This clonotype was sampled from an older man with acute or convalescent COVID-19. Sequencing used peripheral blood. This chain connects TRBV3-1 (or the pseudogene TRBV3-2) to TRBJ2-1; a weak D match, TRBD2 (5 bases). CDR3 DNA sequence: TGTGCCAGCAGCCAATCTAGCCCTTACAATGAGCAGTTCTTC. This gives the protein CASSQSSPYNEQFF.